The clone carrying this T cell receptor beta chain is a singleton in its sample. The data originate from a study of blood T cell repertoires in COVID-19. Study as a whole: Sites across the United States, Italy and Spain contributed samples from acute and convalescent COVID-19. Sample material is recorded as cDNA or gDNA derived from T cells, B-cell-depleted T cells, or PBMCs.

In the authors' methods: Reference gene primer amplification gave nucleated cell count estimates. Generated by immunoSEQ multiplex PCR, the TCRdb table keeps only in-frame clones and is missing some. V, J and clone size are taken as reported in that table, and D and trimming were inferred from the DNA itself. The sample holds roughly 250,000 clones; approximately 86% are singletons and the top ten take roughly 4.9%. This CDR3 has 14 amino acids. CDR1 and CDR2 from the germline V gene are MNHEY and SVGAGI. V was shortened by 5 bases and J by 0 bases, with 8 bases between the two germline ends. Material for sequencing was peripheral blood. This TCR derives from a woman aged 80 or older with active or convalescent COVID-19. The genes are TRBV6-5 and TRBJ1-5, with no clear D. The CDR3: CASSQAYSNQPQHF. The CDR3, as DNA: TGTGCCAGCAGTCAGGCTTATAGCAATCAGCCCCAGCATTTT.